Sequencing of this TCR beta chain was carried out in a study of cytomegalovirus exposure and HLA in healthy donors. Study-wide results and limits: A list of 150 to 200 TCR beta chains associated with cytomegalovirus was given. It was reportedly the case that the classifier diagnosed cytomegalovirus status with high specificity and sensitivity. Most sequenced TCRs were rare (though some public TCRs occurred in many donors).

Regarding this clone: The antigen is unknown.

Method: immunoSEQ multiplex PCR; TCRdb's copy keeps in-frame clones and lacks some. This table has about 63,000 clones, roughly nine tenths appearing once. The donors were part of the roughly 120-subject validation cohort, which stood apart from the 666-subject first cohort. Germline V CDR1 and CDR2: MNHEY, SMNVEV (reference sequence). Trimming left V 3 bases short and J 4 bases short, with 15 bases between. The CDR3 spans 15 residues. The chain is built from TRBV27 and TRBJ1-2, with D possibly being TRBD1 (5 bases). The TCR originated in a woman between 18 and 29 years old in good health and CMV-seronegative. The sequenced sample was PBMCs. This CDR3 is CASSFSAGDPYGYTF. As DNA, the CDR3 is TGTGCCAGCAGTTTCTCCGCGGGGGATCCCTATGGCTACACCTTC.